This T cell receptor (beta chain) stems from a study of OX40 agonist ivuxolimab in advanced cancers. The overall study: Partial responses, seen in three patients, involved one hepatocellular carcinoma and two cutaneous melanomas.

The table came from immunoSEQ multiplex PCR; TCRdb's copy has only in-frame clones and leaves some out. The data hold around 65,000 clones, with approximately 89% observed a single time. CDR1 MGHRA and CDR2 YSYEKL come from the germline V gene. J was trimmed by 4 bases and V by 3 bases; bases with no gene match: 1. This CDR3 contains 14 residues. The chain links TRBV4-1 to TRBJ1-5; 9 nucleotides align to TRBD1. Sequenced here: CD4+ or CD8+ T cells sorted from blood, sampled in a trial of the OX40 agonist ivuxolimab. The TCR originated in an adult with an advanced solid tumor such as melanoma, head and neck, liver or kidney cancer. The CDR3 nucleotides read TGCGCCAGCAGCCATGGGACAGGGAATCAGCCCCAGCATTTT. This sequence encodes CASSHGTGNQPQHF.